This TCR beta chain was observed in a study of blood T cell repertoires in COVID-19. Turning to the study itself: PBMCs, B-cell-depleted T cells, or T cells were the source of the cDNA or gDNA that made up the material.

Contact with a PCR-confirmed or clinician-diagnosed COVID-19 case occurred within 2 weeks of entry. Profiling relied on immunoSEQ multiplex PCR, and the TCRdb table lists in-frame clones only, not all of them. The top ten clones hold approximately 1.3% of a sample with roughly 400,000 clones, 88% of them seen once. Trimming cost V 5 bases and J 8 bases, with 15 bases left between them. CDR3 length equals 13 residues. The origin of this receptor is a woman between 18 and 30 years old who had been exposed to COVID-19. Specimen: PBMCs or T cells enriched from blood (not recorded which). The genes are TRBV12-3 or TRBV12-4 and TRBJ1-2, with D unresolved. The CDR3 here is CASSRIMVEGYTF. CDR3 in DNA: TGTGCCAGCAGTAGGATAATGGTGGAGGGCTACACCTTC.